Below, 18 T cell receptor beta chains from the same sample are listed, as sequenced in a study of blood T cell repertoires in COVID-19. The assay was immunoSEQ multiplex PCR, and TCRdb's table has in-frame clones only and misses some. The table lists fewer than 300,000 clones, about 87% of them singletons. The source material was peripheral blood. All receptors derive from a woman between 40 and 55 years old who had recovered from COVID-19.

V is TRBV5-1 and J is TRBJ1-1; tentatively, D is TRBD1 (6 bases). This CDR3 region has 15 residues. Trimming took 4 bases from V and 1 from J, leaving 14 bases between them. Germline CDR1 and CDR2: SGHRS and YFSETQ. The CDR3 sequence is CASSRDTQSNTEAFF. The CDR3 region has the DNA TGCGCCAGCAGCCGGGACACGCAATCGAACACTGAAGCTTTCTTT.

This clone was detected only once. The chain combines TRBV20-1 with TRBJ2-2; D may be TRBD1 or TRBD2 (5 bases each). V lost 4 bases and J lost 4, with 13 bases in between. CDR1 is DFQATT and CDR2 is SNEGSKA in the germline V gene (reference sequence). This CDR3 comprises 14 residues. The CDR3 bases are TGCAGTGCTAATGAGGGGCCGGGCACCGGGGAGCTGTTTTTT. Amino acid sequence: CSANEGPGTGELFF.

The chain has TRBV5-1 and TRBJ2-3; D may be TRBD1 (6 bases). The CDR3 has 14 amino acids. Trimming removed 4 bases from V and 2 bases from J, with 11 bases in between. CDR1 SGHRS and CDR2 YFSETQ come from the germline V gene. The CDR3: CASSPRGFTDTQYF. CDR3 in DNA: TGCGCCAGCAGCCCAAGGGGGTTCACAGATACGCAGTATTTT.

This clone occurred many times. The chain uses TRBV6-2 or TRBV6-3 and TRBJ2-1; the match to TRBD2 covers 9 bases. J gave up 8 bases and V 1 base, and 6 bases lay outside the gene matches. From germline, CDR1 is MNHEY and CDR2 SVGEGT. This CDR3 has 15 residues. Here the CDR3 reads CASSYLRGGADEQFF. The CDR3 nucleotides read TGTGCCAGCAGTTACTTGCGCGGGGGGGCCGATGAGCAGTTCTTC.

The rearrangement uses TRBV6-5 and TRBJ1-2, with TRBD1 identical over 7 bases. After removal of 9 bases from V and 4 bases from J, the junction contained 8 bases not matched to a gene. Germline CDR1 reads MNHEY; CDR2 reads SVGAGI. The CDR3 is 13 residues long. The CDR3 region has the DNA TGTGCCAGTGCGGACAGGAAAGGCTATGGCTACACCTTC. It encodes CASADRKGYGYTF.

The CDR3 nucleotides read TGTGCCAGCAGCCAAACCCGGACTGCCGGGGGCTACACCTTC. Amino acid sequence: CASSQTRTAGGYTF. The J gene is TRBJ1-2, the V gene TRBV14; D remains unclear. Germline-derived CDR1 and CDR2 are SGHDN and FVKESK. This CDR3 is built from 14 residues. V lost 2 bases and J 8 bases, leaving 15 bases between the germline ends.

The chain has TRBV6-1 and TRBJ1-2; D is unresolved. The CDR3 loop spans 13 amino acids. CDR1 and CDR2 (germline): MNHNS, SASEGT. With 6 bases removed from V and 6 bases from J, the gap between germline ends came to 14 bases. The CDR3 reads CASSPPGVDGYTF. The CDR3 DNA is TGTGCCAGCAGCCCCCCCGGGGTAGATGGCTACACCTTC.

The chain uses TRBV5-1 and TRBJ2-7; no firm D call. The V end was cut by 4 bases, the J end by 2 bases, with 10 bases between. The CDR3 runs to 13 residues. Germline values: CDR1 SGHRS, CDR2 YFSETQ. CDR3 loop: CASSPPPTYEQYF. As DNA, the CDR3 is TGCGCCAGCAGCCCTCCCCCTACCTACGAGCAGTACTTC.

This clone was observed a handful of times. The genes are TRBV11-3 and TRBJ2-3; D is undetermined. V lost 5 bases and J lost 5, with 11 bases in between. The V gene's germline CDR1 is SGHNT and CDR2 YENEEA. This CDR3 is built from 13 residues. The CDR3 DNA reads TGTGCCAGCAGCCACATAAGTGTAGATACGCAGTATTTT. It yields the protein CASSHISVDTQYF.

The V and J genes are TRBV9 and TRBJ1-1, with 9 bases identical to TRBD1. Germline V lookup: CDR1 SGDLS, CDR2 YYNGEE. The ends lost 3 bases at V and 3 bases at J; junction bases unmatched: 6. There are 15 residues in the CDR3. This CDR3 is CASSAGDRVDTEAFF. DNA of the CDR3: TGTGCCAGCAGCGCGGGGGACAGGGTGGACACTGAAGCTTTCTTT. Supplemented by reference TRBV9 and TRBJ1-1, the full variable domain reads DSGVTQTPKHLITATGQRVTLRCSPRSGDLSVYWYQQSLDQGLQFLIQYYNGEERAKGNILERFSAQQFPDLHSELNLSSLELGDSALYFCASSAGDRVDTEAFFGQGTRLTVV.

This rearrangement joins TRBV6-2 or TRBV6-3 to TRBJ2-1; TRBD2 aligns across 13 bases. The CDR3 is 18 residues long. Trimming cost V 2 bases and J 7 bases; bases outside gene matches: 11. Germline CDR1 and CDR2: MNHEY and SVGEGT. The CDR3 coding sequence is TGTGCCAGCAGTTACCAACCTACTAGCGGGGGGGCCCGGAATGAGCAGTTCTTC. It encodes CASSYQPTSGGARNEQFF.

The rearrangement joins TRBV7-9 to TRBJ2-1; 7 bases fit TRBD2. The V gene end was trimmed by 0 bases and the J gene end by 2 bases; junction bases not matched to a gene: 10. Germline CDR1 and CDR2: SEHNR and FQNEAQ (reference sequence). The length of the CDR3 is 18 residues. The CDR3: CASSLAWQAGLPYNEQFF. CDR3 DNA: TGTGCCAGCAGCTTAGCGTGGCAAGCGGGGCTACCCTACAATGAGCAGTTCTTC.

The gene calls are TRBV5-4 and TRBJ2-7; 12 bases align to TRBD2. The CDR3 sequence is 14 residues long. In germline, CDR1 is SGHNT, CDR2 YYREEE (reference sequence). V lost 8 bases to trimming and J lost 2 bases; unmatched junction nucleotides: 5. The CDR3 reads CASHSSGGAYEQYF. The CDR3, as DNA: TGTGCCAGTCACTCTAGCGGGGGGGCCTACGAGCAGTACTTC. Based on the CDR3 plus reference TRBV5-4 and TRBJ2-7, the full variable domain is ETGVTQSPTHLIKTRGQQVTLRCSSQSGHNTVSWYQQALGQGPQFIFQYYREEENGRGNFPPRFSGLQFPNYSSELNVNALELDDSALYLCASHSSGGAYEQYFGPGTRLTVT.

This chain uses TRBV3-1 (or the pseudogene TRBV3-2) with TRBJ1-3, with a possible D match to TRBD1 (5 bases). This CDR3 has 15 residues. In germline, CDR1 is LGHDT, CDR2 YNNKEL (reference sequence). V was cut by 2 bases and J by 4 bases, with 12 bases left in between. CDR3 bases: TGTGCCAGCAGCCAATTGCCAGGGCGCGGAAACACCATATATTTT. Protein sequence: CASSQLPGRGNTIYF.

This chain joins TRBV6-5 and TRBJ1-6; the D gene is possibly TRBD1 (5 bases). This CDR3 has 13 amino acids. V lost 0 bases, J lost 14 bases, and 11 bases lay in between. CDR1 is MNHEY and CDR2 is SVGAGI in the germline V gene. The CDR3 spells CASSYSEGPSLHF. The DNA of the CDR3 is TGTGCCAGCAGTTACTCGGAGGGGCCATCCCTCCACTTT.

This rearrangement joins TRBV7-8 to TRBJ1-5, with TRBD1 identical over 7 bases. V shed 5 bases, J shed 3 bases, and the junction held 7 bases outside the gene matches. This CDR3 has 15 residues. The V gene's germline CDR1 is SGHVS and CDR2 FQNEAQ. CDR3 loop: CASSPRDSLNQPQHF. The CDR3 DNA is TGTGCCAGCAGCCCCCGGGACAGCCTCAATCAGCCCCAGCATTTT.

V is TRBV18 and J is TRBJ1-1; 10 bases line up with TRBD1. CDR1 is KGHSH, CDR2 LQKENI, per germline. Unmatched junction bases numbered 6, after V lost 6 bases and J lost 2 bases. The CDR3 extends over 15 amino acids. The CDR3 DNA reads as TGTGCCAGCTCCCGCGACAGGGGGCAAAACACTGAAGCTTTCTTT. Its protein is CASSRDRGQNTEAFF. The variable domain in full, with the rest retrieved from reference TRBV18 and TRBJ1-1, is NAGVMQNPRHLVRRRGQEARLRCSPMKGHSHVYWYRQLPEEGLKFMVYLQKENIIDESGMPKERFSAEFPKEGPSILRIQQVVRGDSAAYFCASSRDRGQNTEAFFGQGTRLTVV.

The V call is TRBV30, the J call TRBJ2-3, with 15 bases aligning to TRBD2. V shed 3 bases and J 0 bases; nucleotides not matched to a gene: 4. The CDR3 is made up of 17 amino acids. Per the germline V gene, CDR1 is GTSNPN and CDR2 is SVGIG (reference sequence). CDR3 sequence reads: CAWRGLAGGLSTDTQYF. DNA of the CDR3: TGTGCCTGGAGGGGACTAGCGGGGGGCCTTAGCACAGATACGCAGTATTTT.